The clone carrying this TCR beta chain was observed a single time. After removal of 0 bases from V and 5 bases from J, the junction contained 8 bases not matched to a gene. Germline CDR1 and CDR2: LGHNA and YSLEER. The CDR3 sequence is 16 residues long. These data belong to a study of T cells after yellow fever vaccination. From the 5' RACE reads, TCRdb called clonotypes with MiXCR, one entry per CDR3 protein. The table includes about 110,000 distinct CDR3 sequences, approximately 8.4% detected once. This sequence originates from a man aged 25-45 years who received the YFV17D yellow fever vaccine. This chain connects TRBV4-3 to TRBJ2-3; TRBD1 matches 7 bases. Source: CD8+ T cells sorted from PBMCs, taken 45 days after the yellow fever booster vaccination. As DNA, the CDR3 is TGCGCCAGCAGCCAAGAGCGTCCAGGGGGAATAGATACGCAGTATTTT. Amino acids: CASSQERPGGIDTQYF.